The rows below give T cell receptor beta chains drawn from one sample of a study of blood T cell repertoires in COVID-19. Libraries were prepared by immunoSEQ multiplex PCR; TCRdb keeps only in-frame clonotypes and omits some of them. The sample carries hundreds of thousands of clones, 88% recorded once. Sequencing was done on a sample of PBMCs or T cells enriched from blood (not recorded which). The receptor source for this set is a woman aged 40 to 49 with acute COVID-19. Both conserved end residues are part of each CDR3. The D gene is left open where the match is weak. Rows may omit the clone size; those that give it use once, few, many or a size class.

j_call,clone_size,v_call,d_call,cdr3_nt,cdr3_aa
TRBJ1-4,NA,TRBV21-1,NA,TGTGCCAGCAGCAAAGAAGTGGACAGGGAGAGTGAAAAACTGTTTTTT,CASSKEVDRESEKLFF
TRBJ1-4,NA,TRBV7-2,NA,TGTGCCAGCAGCCCCGCTGGTGGCAGGGCTAATGAAAAACTGTTTTTT,CASSPAGGRANEKLFF
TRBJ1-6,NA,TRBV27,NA,TGTGCCAGCAGTTTGCGCGGGGATAATTCACCCCTCCACTTT,CASSLRGDNSPLHF
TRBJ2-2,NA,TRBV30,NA,TGTGCCTGGAGTGTGAGCGCGAACACCGGGGAGCTGTTTTTT,CAWSVSANTGELFF
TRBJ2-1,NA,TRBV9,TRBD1,TGTGCCAGCAGCGTAACAACAGGGGGTTACAATGAGCAGTTCTTC,CASSVTTGGYNEQFF
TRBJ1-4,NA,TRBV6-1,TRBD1,TGTGCCAGCAGCGAACGACTCGGACAGGGTCGAGAAAAACTGTTTTTT,CASSERLGQGREKLFF
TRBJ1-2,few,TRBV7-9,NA,TGTGCCAGCAGCTTAGATGGAGGGTGGGGCTACACCTTC,CASSLDGGWGYTF
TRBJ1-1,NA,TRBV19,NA,TGTGCCGGAGACGGGAGGAACACTGAAGCTTTCTTT,CAGDGRNTEAFF
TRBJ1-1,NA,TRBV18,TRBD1,TGTGCCAGCTCACTAGCCCCGGACAGGAAAAACACTGAAGCTTTCTTT,CASSLAPDRKNTEAFF
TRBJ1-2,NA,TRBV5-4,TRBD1,TGTGCCAGCAGCTCTCCGGGACAGGAGAACTATGGCTACACCTTC,CASSSPGQENYGYTF
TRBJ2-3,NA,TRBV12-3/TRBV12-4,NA,TGTGCCAGCAGTTTCAAATTCAATACGCAGTATTTT,CASSFKFNTQYF
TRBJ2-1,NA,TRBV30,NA,TGTGCCTGGAGCCAGGGACACAACAATGAGCAGTTCTTC,CAWSQGHNNEQFF
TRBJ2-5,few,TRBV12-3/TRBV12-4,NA,TGTGCCAGCAGCCTCCTACGGGGAGAGACCCAGTACTTC,CASSLLRGETQYF
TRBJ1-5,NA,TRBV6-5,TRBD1,TGTGCCAGCAGAAGGGGGCAGGATCAGCCCCAGCATTTT,CASRRGQDQPQHF
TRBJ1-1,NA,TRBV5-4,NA,TGTGCCAGCAGCTCTGAGGGCTTAAACACTGAAGCTTTCTTT,CASSSEGLNTEAFF
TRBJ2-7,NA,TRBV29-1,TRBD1,TGCAGCGTTGATGGGACAGGATTTTTAGAGCAGTACTTC,CSVDGTGFLEQYF
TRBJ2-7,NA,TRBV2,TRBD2,TGTGCCAGCAGCGGACTAGCGGGGACCTACGAGCAGTACTTC,CASSGLAGTYEQYF
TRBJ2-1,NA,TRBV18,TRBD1,TGTGCCAGCTCAATAACGGACAGGGGGGCTTACAATGAGCAGTTCTTC,CASSITDRGAYNEQFF
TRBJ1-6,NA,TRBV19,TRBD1,TGTGCCAGTAGTATAGGCCAACAGGGGATGCTCCTCCACTTT,CASSIGQQGMLLHF
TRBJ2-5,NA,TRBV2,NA,TGTGCCAGCAGTGAGGAGTTACCAGAGACCCAGTACTTC,CASSEELPETQYF
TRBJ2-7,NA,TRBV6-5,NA,TGTGCCAGCAGTCTCACTCACGACTACGAGCAGTACTTC,CASSLTHDYEQYF
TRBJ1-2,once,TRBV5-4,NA,TGTGCCAGCAGCCGACCTCAGGGGAGGGATGGCTACACCTTC,CASSRPQGRDGYTF
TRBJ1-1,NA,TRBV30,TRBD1,TGTGCCTGGATTTCGGGACAGGGGTACACTGAAGCTTTCTTT,CAWISGQGYTEAFF
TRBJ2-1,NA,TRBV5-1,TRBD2,TGCGCCAGCAGCTTGGCCGGGACTACGCCCTACAATGAGCAGTTCTTC,CASSLAGTTPYNEQFF
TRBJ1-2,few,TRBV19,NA,TGTGCCAGTAGTAGGGGCCTCAGGCCTAACTATGGCTACACCTTC,CASSRGLRPNYGYTF
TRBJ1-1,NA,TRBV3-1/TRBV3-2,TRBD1,TGTGCCAGCAGGGACAGGGGGCGTGACACTGAAGCTTTCTTT,CASRDRGRDTEAFF
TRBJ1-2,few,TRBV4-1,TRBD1,TGCGCCAGCAGCCAGGGACAGGGACAGATATATGGCTACACCTTC,CASSQGQGQIYGYTF
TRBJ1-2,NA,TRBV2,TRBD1,TGTGCCAGCAACCGGGACAGGAACTATGGCTACACCTTC,CASNRDRNYGYTF
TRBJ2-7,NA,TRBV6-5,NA,TGTGCCAGCAGCTATAGCGGCAACTCCTACGAGCAGTACTTC,CASSYSGNSYEQYF
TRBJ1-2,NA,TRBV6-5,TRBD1,TGTGCCAGCAGGGGCGACGGGACAGCAAACTATGGCTACACCTTC,CASRGDGTANYGYTF
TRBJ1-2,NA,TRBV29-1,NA,TGCAGCGTTGAAGATCCTTCGAGAGCGTACGGCTACACCTTC,CSVEDPSRAYGYTF
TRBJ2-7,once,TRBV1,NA,TGCACCAGCAGCCAAGGCGGAACCCATCAACCGAGGTGGCATTACGAGCAGTACTTC,CTSSQGGTHQPRWHYEQYF
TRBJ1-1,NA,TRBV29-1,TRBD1,TGCAGCGTTGAAGATTGGGGACAGGGGATGAACACTGAAGCTTTCTTT,CSVEDWGQGMNTEAFF
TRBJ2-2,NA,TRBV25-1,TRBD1,TGTGCCAGCAGAACCGGGACAGGGTACACCGGGGAGCTGTTTTTT,CASRTGTGYTGELFF
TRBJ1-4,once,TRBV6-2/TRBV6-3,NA,TGTGCCAGCAGTGCTAGCATTGCAACTAATGAAAAACTGTTTTTT,CASSASIATNEKLFF
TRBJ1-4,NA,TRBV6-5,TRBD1,TGTGCCAGCAGCCGGAGGACAGGGGATCATGAAAAACTGTTTTTT,CASSRRTGDHEKLFF